This T cell receptor beta chain was captured by sequencing in a study of blood T cell repertoires in COVID-19. Study in general: The study drew acute and convalescent COVID-19 samples from the United States, Italy and Spain. In each case, the material was cDNA or gDNA derived from T cells, B-cell-depleted T cells, or PBMCs.

In the study's own analysis: Nucleated cell counts were estimated from reference gene primer amplification. Profiling relied on immunoSEQ multiplex PCR, and the TCRdb table lists in-frame clones only, not all of them. The V and J calls and the clone size are those of that table, but D and trimming were determined from the DNA. The sample lists 35,000 to 50,000 clones; approximately 82% were seen once. Trimming took off 4 bases at V and 0 bases at J, with 10 bases between the two ends. The CDR3 extends over 14 amino acids. The germline V gene encodes CDR1 SGHKS and CDR2 YYEKEE (reference sequence). The gene calls are TRBV5-5 and TRBJ1-1; D not resolved. The clonotype was recovered from an elderly woman with acute or convalescent COVID-19. Sequenced material: peripheral blood. The DNA of the CDR3 is TGTGCCAGCAGCCCTGTCGCTATGAACACTGAAGCTTTCTTT. It specifies CASSPVAMNTEAFF.